These T cell receptor beta chains were read from a single sample in a study of blood T cell repertoires in COVID-19. Measured with immunoSEQ multiplex PCR; TCRdb has only the in-frame clones, and not every one. This sample has some 74,000 clones, with roughly 85% found just once. Sequenced material: peripheral blood. Receptors were obtained from an elderly woman with acute or convalescent COVID-19. Both conserved end residues are trimmed from each CDR3. For some rows the clone size is stated as once, few or many, or as a class when expanded; others skip it.

clone size: once
V gene: TRBV6-5
J gene: TRBJ2-7
CDR3 protein: ASSPVTVKYEQY

clone size: .
V gene: TRBV5-6
J gene: TRBJ1-2
CDR3 protein: ASSFMGQSSYGYT

clone size: .
V gene: TRBV2
J gene: TRBJ2-1
CDR3 protein: ASSVGTSGGSYNEQF

clone size: once
V gene: TRBV5-1
J gene: TRBJ1-2
CDR3 protein: ASSLEGTGSDGYT

clone size: once
V gene: TRBV7-9
J gene: TRBJ2-7
CDR3 protein: ASSSQQGSHEQY

clone size: .
V gene: TRBV6-5
J gene: TRBJ1-6
CDR3 protein: ASSYGDTASPLH

clone size: .
V gene: TRBV3-1/TRBV3-2
J gene: TRBJ1-5
CDR3 protein: ASSQAGDQPQH

clone size: few
V gene: TRBV5-1
J gene: TRBJ2-7
CDR3 protein: ASSWGGGEQY

clone size: .
V gene: TRBV19
J gene: TRBJ1-1
CDR3 protein: ASSAWGQGVNTEAF

clone size: .
V gene: TRBV13
J gene: TRBJ1-1
CDR3 protein: ASSLAGTEAF

clone size: .
V gene: TRBV5-6
J gene: TRBJ1-1
CDR3 protein: ASSLATGGTEAF

clone size: few
V gene: TRBV19
J gene: TRBJ1-4
CDR3 protein: ASSVRQLGEKLF

clone size: .
V gene: TRBV5-1
J gene: TRBJ2-3
CDR3 protein: ASSRLAGGGGDTQY

clone size: .
V gene: TRBV11-2
J gene: TRBJ2-1
CDR3 protein: ASSLGQDNYNEQF

clone size: .
V gene: TRBV3-1/TRBV3-2
J gene: TRBJ1-5
CDR3 protein: ASSQEIVRGQIH

clone size: .
V gene: TRBV4-2
J gene: TRBJ2-3
CDR3 protein: ASSQDRDRAQY

clone size: .
V gene: TRBV4-1
J gene: TRBJ1-1
CDR3 protein: ASSHSLRGHTEAF

clone size: .
V gene: TRBV5-1
J gene: TRBJ1-4
CDR3 protein: ASSLSGGLTNEKLF

clone size: .
V gene: TRBV4-1
J gene: TRBJ2-1
CDR3 protein: ASSQFSRSSYNEQF

clone size: .
V gene: TRBV5-6
J gene: TRBJ2-1
CDR3 protein: ASILAGGSEQF

clone size: .
V gene: TRBV30
J gene: TRBJ1-2
CDR3 protein: AFFNLMGTSYGYT

clone size: .
V gene: TRBV4-2
J gene: TRBJ1-3
CDR3 protein: ASSQEGSSGNTIY

clone size: .
V gene: TRBV7-3
J gene: TRBJ1-2
CDR3 protein: ASSQTDRDGYT

clone size: .
V gene: TRBV5-8
J gene: TRBJ2-1
CDR3 protein: ASSLPGLRNEQF

clone size: .
V gene: TRBV19
J gene: TRBJ2-1
CDR3 protein: ASSIARAPPYNEQF

clone size: once
V gene: TRBV10-3
J gene: TRBJ2-7
CDR3 protein: AIRSDRSVDEQY

clone size: .
V gene: TRBV19
J gene: TRBJ1-2
CDR3 protein: ASSKGTDYGYT

clone size: .
V gene: TRBV2
J gene: TRBJ2-1
CDR3 protein: ASRWTGNYNEQF

clone size: .
V gene: TRBV5-1
J gene: TRBJ2-7
CDR3 protein: ASILPWKLAGPYEQY